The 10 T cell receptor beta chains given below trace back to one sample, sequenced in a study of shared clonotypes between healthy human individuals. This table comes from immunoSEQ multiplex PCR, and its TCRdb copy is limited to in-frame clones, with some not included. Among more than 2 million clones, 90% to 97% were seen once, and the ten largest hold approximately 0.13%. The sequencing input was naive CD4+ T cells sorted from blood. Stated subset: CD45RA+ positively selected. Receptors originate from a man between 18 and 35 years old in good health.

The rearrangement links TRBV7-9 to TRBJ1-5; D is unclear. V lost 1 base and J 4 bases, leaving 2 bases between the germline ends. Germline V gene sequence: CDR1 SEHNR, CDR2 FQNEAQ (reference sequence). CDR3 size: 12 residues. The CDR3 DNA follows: TGTGCCAGCAGCTTAGTAAATCAGCCCCAGCATTTT. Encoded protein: CASSLVNQPQHF.

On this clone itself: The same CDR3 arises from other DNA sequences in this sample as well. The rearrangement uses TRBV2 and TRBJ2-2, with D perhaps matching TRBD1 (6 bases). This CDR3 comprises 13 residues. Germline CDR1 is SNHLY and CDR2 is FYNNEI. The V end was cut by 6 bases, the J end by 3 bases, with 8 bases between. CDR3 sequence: CASSGQYTGELFF. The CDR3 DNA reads TGTGCCAGCAGCGGACAGTACACCGGGGAGCTGTTTTTT.

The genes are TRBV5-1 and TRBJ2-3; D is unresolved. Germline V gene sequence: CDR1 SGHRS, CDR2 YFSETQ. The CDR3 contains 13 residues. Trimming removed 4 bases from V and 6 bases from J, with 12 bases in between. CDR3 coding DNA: TGCGCCAGCAGCCCGGTCTTTCCGGATACGCAGTATTTT. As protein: CASSPVFPDTQYF. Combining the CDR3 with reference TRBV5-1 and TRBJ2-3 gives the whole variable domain KAGVTQTPRYLIKTRGQQVTLSCSPISGHRSVSWYQQTPGQGLQFLFEYFSETQRNKGNFPGRFSGRQFSNSRSEMNVSTLELGDSALYLCASSPVFPDTQYFGPGTRLTVL.

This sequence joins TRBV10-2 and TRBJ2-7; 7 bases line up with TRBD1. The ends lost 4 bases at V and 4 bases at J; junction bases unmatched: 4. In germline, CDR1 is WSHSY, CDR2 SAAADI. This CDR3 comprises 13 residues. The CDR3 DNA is TGCGCCAGCAGTGGGGGGACAGTTTACGAGCAGTACTTC. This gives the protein CASSGGTVYEQYF.

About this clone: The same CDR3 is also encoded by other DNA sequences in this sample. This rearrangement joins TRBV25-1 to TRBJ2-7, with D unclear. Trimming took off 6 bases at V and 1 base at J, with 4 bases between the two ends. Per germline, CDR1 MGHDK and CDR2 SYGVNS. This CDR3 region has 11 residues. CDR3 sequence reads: CASSESYEQYF. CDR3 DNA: TGTGCCAGCAGCGAGTCCTACGAGCAGTACTTC.

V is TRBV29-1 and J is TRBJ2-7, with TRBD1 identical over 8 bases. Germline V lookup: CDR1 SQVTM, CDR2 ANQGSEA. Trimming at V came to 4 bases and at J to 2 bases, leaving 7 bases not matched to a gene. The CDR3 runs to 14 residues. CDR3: CSVVSGGETYEQYF. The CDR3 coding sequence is TGCAGCGTTGTTTCAGGGGGCGAAACCTACGAGCAGTACTTC.

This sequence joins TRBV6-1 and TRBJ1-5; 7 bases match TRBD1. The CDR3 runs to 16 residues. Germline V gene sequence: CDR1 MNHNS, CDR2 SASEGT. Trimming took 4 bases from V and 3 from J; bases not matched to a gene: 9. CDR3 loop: CASSGSPGQYNQPQHF. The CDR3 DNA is TGTGCCAGCAGTGGCTCCCCGGGACAGTACAATCAGCCCCAGCATTTT.

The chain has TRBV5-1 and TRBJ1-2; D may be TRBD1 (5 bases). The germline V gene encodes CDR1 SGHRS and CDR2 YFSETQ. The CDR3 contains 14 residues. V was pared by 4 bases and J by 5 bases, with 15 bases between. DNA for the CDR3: TGCGCCAGCAGCCCGGACATCGGTGGGTATGGCTACACCTTC. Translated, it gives CASSPDIGGYGYTF.

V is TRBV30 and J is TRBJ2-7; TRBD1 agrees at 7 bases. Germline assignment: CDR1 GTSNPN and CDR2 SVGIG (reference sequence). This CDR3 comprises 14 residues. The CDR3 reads CAAPKDRSSYEQYF. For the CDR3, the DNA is TGTGCAGCGCCCAAGGACAGGAGCTCCTACGAGCAGTACTTC.

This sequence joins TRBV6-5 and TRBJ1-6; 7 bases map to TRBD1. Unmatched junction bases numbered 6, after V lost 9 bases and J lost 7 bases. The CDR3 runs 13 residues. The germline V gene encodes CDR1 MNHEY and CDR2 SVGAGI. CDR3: CASRQGYNSPLHF. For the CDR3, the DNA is TGTGCCAGTAGACAGGGATACAATTCACCCCTCCACTTT.